This T cell receptor (beta chain) was sequenced during a study of T cell responses to AZD1222 COVID-19 vaccine. The study's findings and limits: After two AZD1222 doses, spike-specific TCR breadth and depth rose versus day 0. In a largely white British group with more females than males, clonal diversity was possibly underestimated. At baseline, just five or six AZD1222 recipients tested seropositive. Among vaccine-associated CD4 TCRs, coverage spanned spike, with dominance at 160-218 and 743-854.

In germline, CDR1 is SGHRS, CDR2 YFSETQ. Trimming pared 0 bases from V and 1 base from J, leaving 7 bases between. The CDR3 is 14 residues long. About this clone itself: As yet, its antigen is unknown.

Produced via immunoSEQ multiplex PCR; TCRdb's table is partial and in-frame only. The sample yields fewer than 120,000 clones, around nine tenths seen once. This receptor was taken from an adult in good health. This specimen was peripheral blood, taken on day 0 of AZD1222 vaccination. The chain uses TRBV5-1 and TRBJ1-2, with D possibly TRBD1 on 6 matching bases. In nucleotides, the CDR3 is TGCGCCAGCAGCTTGGGAGGGGGTAACTATGGCTACACCTTC. Protein: CASSLGGGNYGYTF.